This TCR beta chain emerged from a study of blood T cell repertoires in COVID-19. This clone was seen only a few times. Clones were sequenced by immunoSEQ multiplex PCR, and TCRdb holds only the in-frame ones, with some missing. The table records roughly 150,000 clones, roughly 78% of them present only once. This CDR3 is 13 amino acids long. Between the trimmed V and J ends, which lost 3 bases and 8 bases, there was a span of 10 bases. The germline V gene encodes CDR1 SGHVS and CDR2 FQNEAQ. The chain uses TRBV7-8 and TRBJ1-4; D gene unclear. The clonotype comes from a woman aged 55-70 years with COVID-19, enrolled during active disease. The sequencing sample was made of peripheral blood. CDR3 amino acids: CASSLSPREKLFF. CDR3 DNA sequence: TGTGCCAGCAGCTTGAGTCCTCGAGAAAAACTGTTTTTT.